This entry lists 8 T cell receptor beta chains sequenced from one sample in a study of technical replicates of blood from a few donors. Some clones are missing from TCRdb's copy, which holds only in-frame ones; the method was immunoSEQ multiplex PCR. The repertoire holds around 68,000 clones, with about 97% as singletons. Sequencing was carried out using T cells isolated from PBMCs. The receptors come from a human donor in good health.

The V and J genes are TRBV4-2 and TRBJ1-2; TRBD1 matches at 8 bases. J gave up 7 bases and V 0 bases, and 4 bases lay outside the gene matches. The CDR3 is 14 amino acids. The germline V gene has CDR1 LGHNA and CDR2 YNFKEQ. CDR3 DNA sequence: TGTGCCAGCAGCCAAGATCCAGACAGGGGTGGCTACACCTTC. This translates into CASSQDPDRGGYTF.

V gene TRBV29-1 combines with J gene TRBJ1-1; 8 bases fit TRBD1. CDR1 is SQVTM, CDR2 ANQGSEA, per germline. V lost 5 bases and J lost 6; bases outside the gene matches: 8. CDR3 length equals 13 residues. CDR3 in amino acids: CSVSDREVAEAFF. In DNA, the CDR3 is TGCAGCGTTTCGGACAGGGAGGTCGCTGAAGCTTTCTTT.

The rearrangement uses TRBV30 and TRBJ2-1, with a weak D call TRBD1 (8 bases). From germline, CDR1 is GTSNPN and CDR2 SVGIG (reference sequence). The V end lost 7 bases, the J end lost 4 bases, and 14 bases lay between the germline ends. The CDR3 runs to 13 residues. The CDR3 region is CAYDRGGYNEQFF. The CDR3 DNA is TGTGCCTACGACAGGGGAGGGTACAATGAGCAGTTCTTC.

V and J are TRBV2 and TRBJ1-5; TRBD1 might be the D (6 bases). V was pared by 1 base and J by 6 bases, with 13 bases between. Germline V lookup: CDR1 SNHLY, CDR2 FYNNEI. The CDR3 is 15 residues long. The CDR3: CASSEDRDGIQPQHF. The CDR3 DNA reads as TGTGCCAGCAGTGAAGACAGGGACGGGATTCAGCCCCAGCATTTT.

The chain combines TRBV2 with TRBJ2-3; 7 bases map to TRBD1. V gave up 3 bases and J gave up 3 bases; unmatched junction bases: 6. The V gene's germline CDR1 is SNHLY and CDR2 FYNNEI. The CDR3 consists of 15 residues. The CDR3 is CASSDGTVLTDTQYF. The CDR3, as DNA: TGTGCCAGCAGTGATGGGACAGTCCTTACAGATACGCAGTATTTT.

J is TRBJ2-1 and V is TRBV7-8, with 7 bases fitting TRBD2. The CDR3 spans 16 residues. J lost 0 bases, V lost 4 bases, and 6 bases had no gene match. Germline V CDR1 and CDR2: SGHVS, FQNEAQ. CDR3 region: CASSSPGGDSYNEQFF. CDR3 nucleotide sequence: TGTGCCAGCAGCTCCCCTGGGGGGGACTCCTACAATGAGCAGTTCTTC.

The chain joins TRBV2 to TRBJ1-2; D gene ambiguous. This CDR3 contains 13 residues. CDR1 is SNHLY and CDR2 is FYNNEI in the germline V gene. V was clipped by 9 bases and J by 4 bases, with 15 bases between them. The CDR3, as DNA: TGTGCCAGGGGATACGGGGAGACCTATGGCTACACCTTC. It is translated as CARGYGETYGYTF.

This chain joins TRBV6-7 and TRBJ2-7; D unclear. TRBV6-7 counts as an open reading frame of uncertain function. This CDR3 comprises 17 residues. With 0 bases removed from V and 0 bases from J, the gap between germline ends came to 15 bases. CDR3 sequence: CASSYSSISSSSYEQYF. The CDR3, as DNA: TGTGCCAGCAGTTACTCCTCTATTAGCTCAAGCTCCTACGAGCAGTACTTC.